One and the same sample provided the 6 T cell receptor beta chains below, sequenced in a study of cytomegalovirus exposure and HLA in healthy donors. PCR employed 60 Vbeta and 13 Jbeta primers. The table came from immunoSEQ multiplex PCR; TCRdb's copy has only in-frame clones and leaves some out. The table has some 65,000 clones, 62% seen once; the top ten hold roughly 2.8%. The source material was PBMCs. These receptors all come from a young man in good health and CMV-seronegative.

The chain carries TRBV2 and TRBJ2-3; 9 bases fit TRBD2. This CDR3 is built from 14 residues. With V trimmed by 5 bases and J by 7 bases, 7 bases remained unmatched. Germline values: CDR1 SNHLY, CDR2 FYNNEI. CDR3 DNA: TGTGCCAGCAGTTTAGCGGGGGCGCGGAATACGCAGTATTTT. This translates into CASSLAGARNTQYF.

The rearrangement links TRBV6-5 to TRBJ2-3, with 10 bases fitting TRBD2. This CDR3 spans 15 amino acids. CDR1 is MNHEY, CDR2 SVGAGI, per germline. The V gene end was trimmed by 10 bases and the J gene end by 1 base; junction bases not matched to a gene: 8. The CDR3 DNA reads as TGTGCCACCCTACGAGCGGGGGGGCGCACAGATACGCAGTATTTT. It specifies CATLRAGGRTDTQYF.

The genes are TRBV5-4 and TRBJ1-2; TRBD1 agrees at 11 bases. Trimming removed 3 bases from V and 5 bases from J; junction bases left unmatched: 3. This CDR3 comprises 14 residues. From germline, CDR1 is SGHNT and CDR2 YYREEE (reference sequence). The CDR3 coding sequence is TGTGCCAGCAGCTGGGACAGGGGGAATTATGGCTACACCTTC. Amino acid sequence: CASSWDRGNYGYTF. Looking up the rest from reference TRBV5-4 and TRBJ1-2 gives the full variable domain: ETGVTQSPTHLIKTRGQQVTLRCSSQSGHNTVSWYQQALGQGPQFIFQYYREEENGRGNFPPRFSGLQFPNYSSELNVNALELDDSALYLCASSWDRGNYGYTFGSGTRLTVV.

This clone was seen a few times. The rearrangement joins TRBV29-1 to TRBJ2-3, with a tentative D call TRBD1 (6 bases). The germline CDR1 and CDR2 sequences are SQVTM and ANQGSEA. The CDR3 loop spans 15 amino acids. Trimming took 7 bases from V and 0 from J, leaving 17 bases between them. Written as DNA, the CDR3 is TGCAGCGCCCTGGGGGACATCCCAAGCACAGATACGCAGTATTTT. Translation gives CSALGDIPSTDTQYF.

The J gene is TRBJ1-2, the V gene TRBV28; D perhaps matches TRBD1 (5 bases). The CDR3 contains 14 residues. The V gene lost 4 bases and the J gene lost 2 bases, with 11 bases spanning the gap. Per the germline V gene, CDR1 is MDHEN and CDR2 is SYDVKM. The CDR3 coding sequence is TGTGCCAGCAGTTCCGAGACAGTAAACTATGGCTACACCTTC. The encoded protein is CASSSETVNYGYTF.

The V gene is TRBV5-1, the J gene TRBJ1-2, with 7 nucleotides matching TRBD1. CDR1 and CDR2 from the germline V gene are SGHRS and YFSETQ. The ends lost 2 bases at V and 6 bases at J; junction bases unmatched: 4. This CDR3 spans 13 amino acids. The CDR3 bases are TGCGCCAGCAGCTTTGACAGGGAGGATGGCTACACCTTC. Translating gives CASSFDREDGYTF.